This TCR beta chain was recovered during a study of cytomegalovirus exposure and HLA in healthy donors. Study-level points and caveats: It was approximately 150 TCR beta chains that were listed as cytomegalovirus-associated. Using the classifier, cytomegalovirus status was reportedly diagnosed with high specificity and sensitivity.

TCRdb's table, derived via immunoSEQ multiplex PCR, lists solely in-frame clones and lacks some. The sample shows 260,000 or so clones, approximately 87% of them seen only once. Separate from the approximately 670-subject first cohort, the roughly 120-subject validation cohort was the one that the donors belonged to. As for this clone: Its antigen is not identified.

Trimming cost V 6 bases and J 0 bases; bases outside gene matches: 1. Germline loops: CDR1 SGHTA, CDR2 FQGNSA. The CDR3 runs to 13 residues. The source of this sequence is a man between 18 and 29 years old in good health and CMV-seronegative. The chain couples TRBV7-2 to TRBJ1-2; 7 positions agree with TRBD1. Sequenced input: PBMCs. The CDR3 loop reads CASRQGANYGYTF. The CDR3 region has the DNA TGTGCCAGCAGGCAGGGGGCTAACTATGGCTACACCTTC.